This TCR beta chain originates from a study of blood T cell repertoires in COVID-19. Overall study: Sample material is recorded as cDNA or gDNA derived from T cells, B-cell-depleted T cells, or PBMCs.

Profiled with immunoSEQ multiplex PCR; TCRdb holds only in-frame clones, not every one. Among hundreds of thousands of clones listed, more than 75% were seen once. Trimming shortened V by 2 bases and J by 4 bases, and 5 bases separated the two germline ends. CDR1 is GTSNPN, CDR2 SVGIG, per germline (reference sequence). There are 11 residues in the CDR3. This chain links TRBV30 with TRBJ1-1; perhaps TRBD1 as D (5 bases). Sequenced material: peripheral blood. The receptor was isolated from a woman aged 25-40 years who had recovered from COVID-19. CDR3: CAWSQGTEAFF. CDR3 bases: TGTGCCTGGAGTCAGGGCACTGAAGCTTTCTTT.